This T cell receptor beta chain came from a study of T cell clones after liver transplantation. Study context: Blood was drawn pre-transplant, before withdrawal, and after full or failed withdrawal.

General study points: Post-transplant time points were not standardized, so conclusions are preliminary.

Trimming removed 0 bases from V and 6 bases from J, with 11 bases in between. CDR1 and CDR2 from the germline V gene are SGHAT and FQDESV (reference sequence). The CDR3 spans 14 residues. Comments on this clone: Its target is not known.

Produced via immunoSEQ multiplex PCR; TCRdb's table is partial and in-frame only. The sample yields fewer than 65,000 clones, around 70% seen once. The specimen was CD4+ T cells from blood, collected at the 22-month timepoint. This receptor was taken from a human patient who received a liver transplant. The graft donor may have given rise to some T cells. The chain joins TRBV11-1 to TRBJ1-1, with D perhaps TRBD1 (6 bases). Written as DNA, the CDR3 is TGTGCCAGCAGCTTAGCCGGGGGCAGTGCTGAAGCTTTCTTT. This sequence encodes CASSLAGGSAEAFF.